The T cell receptor beta chain described here comes from a study of cytomegalovirus exposure and HLA in healthy donors. General study findings and limits: Analysis performed later showed TCR beta chains linked to HLA being more clonally expanded than equally common others. Presence/absence results assume similar sequencing depth per donor, which may not hold.

Sampled while nominally healthy, donors likely had unrecorded immune exposures. Primers included in the PCR were 60 Vbeta and 13 Jbeta primers. Measured with immunoSEQ multiplex PCR; TCRdb has only the in-frame clones, and not every one. The sample lists tens of thousands of clones; about four fifths were seen once. In regard to this clone: The antigen remains undetermined. One junction end disagrees with the germline gene, perhaps due to a read error.

CDR3 length equals 13 residues. Looked up from germline, CDR1 is MGHRA and CDR2 is YSYEKL. This receptor was obtained from a woman aged 40-49 years in good health and CMV-seronegative. J is TRBJ2-3 and V is TRBV4-1, with a tentative D call TRBD2 (6 bases). Sequencing was performed on PBMCs. CDR3 nucleotide sequence: TGCGCCAGCACCCAACCGGGAGTCGATACGCAGTATTTT. As protein: CASTQPGVDTQYF.